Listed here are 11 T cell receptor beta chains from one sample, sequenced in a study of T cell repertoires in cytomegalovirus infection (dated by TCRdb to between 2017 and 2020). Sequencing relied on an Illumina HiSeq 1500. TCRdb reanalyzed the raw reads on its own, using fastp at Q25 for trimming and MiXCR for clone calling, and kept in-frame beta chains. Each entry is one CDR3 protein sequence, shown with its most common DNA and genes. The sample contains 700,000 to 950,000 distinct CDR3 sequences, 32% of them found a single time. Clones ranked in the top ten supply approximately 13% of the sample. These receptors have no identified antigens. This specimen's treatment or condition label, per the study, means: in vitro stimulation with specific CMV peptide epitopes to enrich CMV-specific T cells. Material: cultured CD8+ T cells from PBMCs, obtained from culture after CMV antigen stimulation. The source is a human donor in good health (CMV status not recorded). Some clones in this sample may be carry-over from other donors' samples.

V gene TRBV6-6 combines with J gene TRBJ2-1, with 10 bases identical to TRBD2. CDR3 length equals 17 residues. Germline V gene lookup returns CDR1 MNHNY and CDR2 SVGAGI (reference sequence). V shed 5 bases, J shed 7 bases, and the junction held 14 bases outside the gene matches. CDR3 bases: TGTGCCAGCAGTACGTTCCCTCTAGCGGGGGACAAGAATGAGCAGTTCTTC. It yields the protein CASSTFPLAGDKNEQFF.

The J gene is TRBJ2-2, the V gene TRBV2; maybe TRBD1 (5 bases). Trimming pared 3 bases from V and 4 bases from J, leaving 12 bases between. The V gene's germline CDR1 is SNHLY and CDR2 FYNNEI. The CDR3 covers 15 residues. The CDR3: CASSEPRVGTGELFF. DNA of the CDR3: TGTGCCAGCAGTGAGCCCAGGGTTGGCACCGGGGAGCTGTTTTTT.

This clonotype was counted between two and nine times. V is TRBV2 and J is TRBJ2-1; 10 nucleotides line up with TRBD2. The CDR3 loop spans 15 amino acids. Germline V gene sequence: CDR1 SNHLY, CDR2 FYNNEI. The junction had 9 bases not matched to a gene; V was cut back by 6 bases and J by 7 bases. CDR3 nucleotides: TGTGCCAGCAGCAACCCACTAGCGGGGTGGAATGAGCAGTTCTTC. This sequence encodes CASSNPLAGWNEQFF.

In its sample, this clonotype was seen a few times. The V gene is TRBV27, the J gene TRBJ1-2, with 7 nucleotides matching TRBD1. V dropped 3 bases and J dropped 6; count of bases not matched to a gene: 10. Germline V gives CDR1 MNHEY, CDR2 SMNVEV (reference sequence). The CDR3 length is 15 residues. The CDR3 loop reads CASSLLGGAQDGYTF. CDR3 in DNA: TGTGCCAGCAGTTTGCTAGGGGGCGCGCAGGATGGCTACACCTTC.

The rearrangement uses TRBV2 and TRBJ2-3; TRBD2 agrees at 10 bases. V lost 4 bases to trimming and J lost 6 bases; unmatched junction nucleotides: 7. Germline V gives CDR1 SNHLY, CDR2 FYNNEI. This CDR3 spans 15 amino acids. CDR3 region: CASSGGTSVGDTQYF. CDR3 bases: TGTGCCAGCAGTGGGGGGACTAGCGTGGGGGATACGCAGTATTTT. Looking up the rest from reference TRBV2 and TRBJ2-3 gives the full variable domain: EPEVTQTPSHQVTQMGQEVILRCVPISNHLYFYWYRQILGQKVEFLVSFYNNEISEKSEIFDDQFSVERPDGSNFTLKIRSTKLEDSAMYFCASSGGTSVGDTQYFGPGTRLTVL.

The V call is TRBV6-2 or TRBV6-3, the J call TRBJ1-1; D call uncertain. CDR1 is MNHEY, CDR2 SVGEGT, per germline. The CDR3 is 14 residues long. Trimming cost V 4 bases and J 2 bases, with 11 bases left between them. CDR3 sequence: CASSSLTVNTEAFF. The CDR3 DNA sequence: TGTGCCAGCAGTTCACTTACAGTCAACACTGAAGCTTTCTTT.

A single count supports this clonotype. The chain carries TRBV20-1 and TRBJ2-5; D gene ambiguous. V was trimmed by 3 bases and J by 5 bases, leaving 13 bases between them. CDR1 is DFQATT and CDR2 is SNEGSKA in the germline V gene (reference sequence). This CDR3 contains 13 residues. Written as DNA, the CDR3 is TGCAGTGCTAGCGCACTCCTCTGGGAGACCCAGTACTTC. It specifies CSASALLWETQYF.

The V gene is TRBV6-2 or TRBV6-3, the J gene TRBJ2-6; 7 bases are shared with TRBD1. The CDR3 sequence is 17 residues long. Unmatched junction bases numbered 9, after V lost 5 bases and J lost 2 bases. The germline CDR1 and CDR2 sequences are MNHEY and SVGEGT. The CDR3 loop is CASSRDSQTTGANVLTF. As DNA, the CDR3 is TGTGCCAGCAGTCGGGACAGCCAAACGACTGGGGCCAACGTCCTGACTTTC.

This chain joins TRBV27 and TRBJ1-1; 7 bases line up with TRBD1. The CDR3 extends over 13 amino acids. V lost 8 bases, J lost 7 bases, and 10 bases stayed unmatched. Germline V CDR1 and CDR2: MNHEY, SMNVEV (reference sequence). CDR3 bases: TGTGCCAGCGGTCCCATCGGGACAGTTGAAGCTTTCTTT. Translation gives CASGPIGTVEAFF.

The CDR3: CASSLRDILSNYGYTF. DNA for the CDR3: TGTGCCAGCAGTTTACGCGACATACTTTCTAACTATGGCTACACCTTC. The genes are TRBV28 and TRBJ1-2; D is uncertain. V was trimmed by 2 bases and J by 0 bases, leaving 13 bases between them. Germline CDR1 and CDR2: MDHEN and SYDVKM. This CDR3 is built from 16 residues.

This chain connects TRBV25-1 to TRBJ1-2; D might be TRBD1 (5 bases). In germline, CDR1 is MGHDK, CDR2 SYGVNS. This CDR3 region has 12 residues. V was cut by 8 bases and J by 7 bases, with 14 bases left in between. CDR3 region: CASGIGTGGYTF. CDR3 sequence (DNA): TGTGCCAGCGGAATCGGGACCGGTGGCTACACCTTC.